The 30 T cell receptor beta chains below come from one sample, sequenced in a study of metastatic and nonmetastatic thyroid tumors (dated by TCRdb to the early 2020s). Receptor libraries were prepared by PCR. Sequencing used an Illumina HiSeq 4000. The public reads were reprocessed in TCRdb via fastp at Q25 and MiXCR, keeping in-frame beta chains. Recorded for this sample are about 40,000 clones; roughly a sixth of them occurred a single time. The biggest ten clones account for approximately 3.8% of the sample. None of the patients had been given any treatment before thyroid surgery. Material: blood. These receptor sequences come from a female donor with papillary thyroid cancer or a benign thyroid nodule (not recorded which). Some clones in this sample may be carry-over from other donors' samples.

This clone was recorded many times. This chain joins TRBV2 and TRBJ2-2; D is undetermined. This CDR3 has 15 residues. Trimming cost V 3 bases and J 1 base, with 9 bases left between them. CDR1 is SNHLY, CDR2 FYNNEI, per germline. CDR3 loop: CASSDVSGNTGELFF. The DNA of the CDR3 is TGTGCCAGCAGTGATGTCTCCGGGAACACCGGGGAGCTGTTTTTT.

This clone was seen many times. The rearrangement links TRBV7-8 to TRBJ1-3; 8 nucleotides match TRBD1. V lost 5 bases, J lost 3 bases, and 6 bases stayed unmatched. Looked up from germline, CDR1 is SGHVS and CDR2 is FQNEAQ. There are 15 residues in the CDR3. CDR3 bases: TGTGCCAGCAGCCGGCAGGGGGCGATTGGAAACACCATATATTTT. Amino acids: CASSRQGAIGNTIYF.

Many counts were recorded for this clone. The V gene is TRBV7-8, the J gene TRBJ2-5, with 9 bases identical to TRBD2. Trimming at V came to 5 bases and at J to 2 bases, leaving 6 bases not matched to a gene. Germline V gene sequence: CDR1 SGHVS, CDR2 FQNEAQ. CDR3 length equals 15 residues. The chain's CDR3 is CASSNRLAAQETQYF. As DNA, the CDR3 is TGTGCCAGCAGCAACAGACTAGCGGCTCAAGAGACCCAGTACTTC. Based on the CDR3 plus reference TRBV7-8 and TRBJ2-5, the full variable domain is GAGVSQSPRYKVAKRGQDVALRCDPISGHVSLFWYQQALGQGPEFLTYFQNEAQLDKSGLPSDRFFAERPEGSVSTLKIQRTQQEDSAVYLCASSNRLAAQETQYFGPGTRLLVL.

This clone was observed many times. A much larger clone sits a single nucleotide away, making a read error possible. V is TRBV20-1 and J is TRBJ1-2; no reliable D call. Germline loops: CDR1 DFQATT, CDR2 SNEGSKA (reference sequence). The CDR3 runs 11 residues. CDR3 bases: TGCAGTGCTAGAAAACCGGGAGGCTACGCCTTC. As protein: CSARKPGGYAF.

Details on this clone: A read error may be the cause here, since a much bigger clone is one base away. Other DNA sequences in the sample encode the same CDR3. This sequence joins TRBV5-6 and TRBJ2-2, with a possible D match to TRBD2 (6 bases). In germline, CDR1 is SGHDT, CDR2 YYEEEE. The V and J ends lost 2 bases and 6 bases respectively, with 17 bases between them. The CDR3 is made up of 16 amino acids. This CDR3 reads CASSFYSGGASGELFF. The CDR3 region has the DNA TGTGCCAGCAGCTTCTATAGCGGTGGGGCGTCCGGGGAGCTGTTTTTT.

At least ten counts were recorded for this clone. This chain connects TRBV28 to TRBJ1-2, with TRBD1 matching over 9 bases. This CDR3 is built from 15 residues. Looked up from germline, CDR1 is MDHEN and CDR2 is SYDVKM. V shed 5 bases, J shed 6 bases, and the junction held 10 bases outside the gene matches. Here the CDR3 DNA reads TGTGCCAGCAGTCCCCCCCCACAGGGGGCGCATGGCTACACCTTC. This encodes CASSPPPQGAHGYTF.

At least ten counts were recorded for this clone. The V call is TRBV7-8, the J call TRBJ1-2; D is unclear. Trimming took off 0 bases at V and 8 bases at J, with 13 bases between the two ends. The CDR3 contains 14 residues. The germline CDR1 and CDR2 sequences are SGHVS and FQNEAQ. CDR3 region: CASSLAPQLRGYTF. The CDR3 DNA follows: TGTGCCAGCAGCTTAGCCCCGCAGCTTAGGGGCTACACCTTC.

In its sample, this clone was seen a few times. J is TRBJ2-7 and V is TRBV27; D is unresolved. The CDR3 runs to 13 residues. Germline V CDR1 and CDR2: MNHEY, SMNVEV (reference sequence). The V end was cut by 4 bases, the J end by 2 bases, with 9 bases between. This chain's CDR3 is CASSSLPTYEQYF. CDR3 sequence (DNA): TGTGCCAGCAGTTCGTTACCTACCTACGAGCAGTACTTC.

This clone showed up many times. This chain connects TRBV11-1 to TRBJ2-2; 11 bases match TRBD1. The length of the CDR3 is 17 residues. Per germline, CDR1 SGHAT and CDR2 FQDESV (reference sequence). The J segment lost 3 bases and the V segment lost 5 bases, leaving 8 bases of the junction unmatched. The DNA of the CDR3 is TGTGCCAGCAGCCTCCCGGACAGGGGGCTGGACACCGGGGAGCTGTTTTTT. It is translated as CASSLPDRGLDTGELFF.

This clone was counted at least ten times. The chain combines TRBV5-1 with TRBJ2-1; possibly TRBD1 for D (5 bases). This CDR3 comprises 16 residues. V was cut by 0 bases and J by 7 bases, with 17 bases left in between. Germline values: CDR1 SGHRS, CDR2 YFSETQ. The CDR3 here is CASSLDGRPRTNEQFF. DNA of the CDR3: TGCGCCAGCAGCTTGGACGGCAGGCCTAGGACAAATGAGCAGTTCTTC.

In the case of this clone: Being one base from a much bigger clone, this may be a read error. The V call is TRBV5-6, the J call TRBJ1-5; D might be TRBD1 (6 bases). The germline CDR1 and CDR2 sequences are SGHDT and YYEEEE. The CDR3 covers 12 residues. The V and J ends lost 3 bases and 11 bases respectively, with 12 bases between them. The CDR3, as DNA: TGTGCCAGCAGCTCCACAGGGACGGCCCAGCATTTT. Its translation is CASSSTGTAQHF.

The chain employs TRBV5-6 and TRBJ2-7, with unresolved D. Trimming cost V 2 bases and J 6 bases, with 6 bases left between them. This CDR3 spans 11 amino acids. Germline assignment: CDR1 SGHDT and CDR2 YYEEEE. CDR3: CASSLVSEQYF. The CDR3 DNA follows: TGTGCCAGCAGCTTAGTCTCCGAGCAGTACTTC.

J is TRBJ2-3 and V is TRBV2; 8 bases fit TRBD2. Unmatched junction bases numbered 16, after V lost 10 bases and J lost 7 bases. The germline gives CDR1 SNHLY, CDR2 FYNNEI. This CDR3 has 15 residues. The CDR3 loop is CAISPGLVAPYTQYF. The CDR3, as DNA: TGTGCCATCAGCCCGGGACTAGTAGCCCCATATACGCAGTATTTT.

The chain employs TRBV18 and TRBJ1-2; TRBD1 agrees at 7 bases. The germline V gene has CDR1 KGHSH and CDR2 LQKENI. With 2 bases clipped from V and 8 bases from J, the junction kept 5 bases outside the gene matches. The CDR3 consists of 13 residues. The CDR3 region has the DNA TGTGCCAGCTCACCAGACAGGGTAGGCGGCTACACCTTC. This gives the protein CASSPDRVGGYTF.

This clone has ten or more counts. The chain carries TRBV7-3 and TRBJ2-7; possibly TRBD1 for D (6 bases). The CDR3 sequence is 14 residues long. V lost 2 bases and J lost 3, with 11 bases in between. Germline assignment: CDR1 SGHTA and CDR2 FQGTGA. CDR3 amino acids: CASSLYQGNYEQYF. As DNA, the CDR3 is TGTGCCAGCAGCTTATACCAGGGGAACTACGAGCAGTACTTC.

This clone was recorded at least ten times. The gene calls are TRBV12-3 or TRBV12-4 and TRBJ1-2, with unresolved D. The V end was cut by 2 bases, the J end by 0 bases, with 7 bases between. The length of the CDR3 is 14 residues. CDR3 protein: CASSLYNANYGYTF. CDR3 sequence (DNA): TGTGCCAGCAGTTTATACAATGCTAACTATGGCTACACCTTC.

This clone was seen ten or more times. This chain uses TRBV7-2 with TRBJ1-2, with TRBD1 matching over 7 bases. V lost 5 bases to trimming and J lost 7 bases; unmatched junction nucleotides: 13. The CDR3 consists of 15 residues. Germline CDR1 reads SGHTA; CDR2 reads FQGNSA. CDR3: CASSARQGIAGGYTF. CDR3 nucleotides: TGTGCCAGCAGCGCCCGACAGGGTATTGCGGGTGGCTACACCTTC.

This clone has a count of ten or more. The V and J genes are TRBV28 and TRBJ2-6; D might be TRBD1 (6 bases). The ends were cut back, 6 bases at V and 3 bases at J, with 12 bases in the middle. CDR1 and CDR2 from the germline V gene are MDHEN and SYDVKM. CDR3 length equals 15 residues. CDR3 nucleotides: TGTGCCAGCAGCCAGCTCAGGGGTGGGGCCAACGTCCTGACTTTC. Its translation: CASSQLRGGANVLTF.

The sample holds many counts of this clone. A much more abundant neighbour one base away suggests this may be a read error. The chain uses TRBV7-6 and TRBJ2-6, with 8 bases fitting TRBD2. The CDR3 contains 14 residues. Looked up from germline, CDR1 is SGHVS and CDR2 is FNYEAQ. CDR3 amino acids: CASIAGPGANVLAF. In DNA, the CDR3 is TGTGCCAGCATAGCGGGGCCCGGGGCCAACGTCCTGGCTTTC.

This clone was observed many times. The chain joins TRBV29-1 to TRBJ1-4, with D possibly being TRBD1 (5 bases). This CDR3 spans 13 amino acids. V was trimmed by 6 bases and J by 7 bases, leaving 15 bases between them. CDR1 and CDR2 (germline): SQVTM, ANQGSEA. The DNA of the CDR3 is TGCAGCGTAGAGGCGAGGGGTTTTGAAAAACTGTTTTTT. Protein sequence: CSVEARGFEKLFF.

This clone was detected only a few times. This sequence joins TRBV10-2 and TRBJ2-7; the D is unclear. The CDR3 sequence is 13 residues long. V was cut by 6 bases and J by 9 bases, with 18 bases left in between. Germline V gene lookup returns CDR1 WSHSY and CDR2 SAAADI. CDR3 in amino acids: CASSQDSLGRQYF. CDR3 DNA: TGCGCCAGCAGCCAAGACTCGCTCGGCAGGCAGTACTTC.

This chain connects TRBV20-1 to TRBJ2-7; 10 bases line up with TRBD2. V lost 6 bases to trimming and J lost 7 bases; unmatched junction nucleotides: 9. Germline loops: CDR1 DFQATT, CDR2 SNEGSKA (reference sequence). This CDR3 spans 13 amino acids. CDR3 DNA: TGCAGTGCCCGGGAGCTAGCGGGAGAAGAGCAGTACTTC. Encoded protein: CSARELAGEEQYF.

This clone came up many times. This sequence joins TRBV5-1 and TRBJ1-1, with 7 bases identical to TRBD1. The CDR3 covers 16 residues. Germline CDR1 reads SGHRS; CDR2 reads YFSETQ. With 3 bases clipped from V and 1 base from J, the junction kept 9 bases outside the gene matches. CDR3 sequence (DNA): TGCGCCAGCAGCTCGGAAGAGGGGGCAGCGAACACTGAAGCTTTCTTT. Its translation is CASSSEEGAANTEAFF.

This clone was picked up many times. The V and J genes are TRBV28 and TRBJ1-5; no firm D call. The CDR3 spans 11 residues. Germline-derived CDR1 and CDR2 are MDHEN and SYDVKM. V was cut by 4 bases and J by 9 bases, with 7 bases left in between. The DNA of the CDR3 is TGTGCCAGCAGTTCAACGAGGCCCCAGCATTTT. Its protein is CASSSTRPQHF.

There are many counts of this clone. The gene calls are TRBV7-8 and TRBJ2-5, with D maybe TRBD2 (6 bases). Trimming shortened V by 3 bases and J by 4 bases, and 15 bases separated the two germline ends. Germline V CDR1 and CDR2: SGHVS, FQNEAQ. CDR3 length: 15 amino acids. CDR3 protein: CASSFSGSGGETQYF. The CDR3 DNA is TGTGCCAGCAGCTTCAGCGGTAGCGGCGGAGAGACCCAGTACTTC.

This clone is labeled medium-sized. CDR3 residues: CASSGRTGVLYNEQFF. CDR3 bases: TGTGCCAGCAGTGGCCGTACAGGGGTCCTCTACAATGAGCAGTTCTTC. V and J are TRBV25-1 and TRBJ2-1, with 7 bases lining up with TRBD1. Germline lookup yields CDR1 MGHDK and CDR2 SYGVNS. This CDR3 contains 16 residues. V shed 4 bases and J 3 bases; nucleotides not matched to a gene: 9. The whole variable domain, remainder taken from reference TRBV25-1 and TRBJ2-1, is EADIYQTPRYLVIGTGKKITLECSQTMGHDKMYWYQQDPGMELHLIHYSYGVNSTEKGDLSSESTVSRIRTEHFPLTLESARPSHTSQYLCASSGRTGVLYNEQFFGPGTRLTVL.

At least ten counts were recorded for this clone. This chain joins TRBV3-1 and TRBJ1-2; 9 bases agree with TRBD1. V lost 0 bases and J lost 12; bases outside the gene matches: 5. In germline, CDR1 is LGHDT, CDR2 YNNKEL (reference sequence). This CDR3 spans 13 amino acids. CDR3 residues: CASSQENRGLHTF. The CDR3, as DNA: TGTGCCAGCAGCCAAGAGAACAGGGGGCTGCACACCTTC. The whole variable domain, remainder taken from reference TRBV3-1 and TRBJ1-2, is DTAVSQTPKYLVTQMGNDKSIKCEQNLGHDTMYWYKQDSKKFLKIMFSYNNKELIINETVPNRFSPKSPDKAHLNLHINSLELGDSAVYFCASSQENRGLHTFGSGTRLTVV.

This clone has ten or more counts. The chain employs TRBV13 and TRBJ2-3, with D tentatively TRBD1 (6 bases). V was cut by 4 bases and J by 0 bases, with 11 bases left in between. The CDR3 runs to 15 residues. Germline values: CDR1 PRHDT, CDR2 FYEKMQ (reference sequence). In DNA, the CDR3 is TGTGCCAGCAGCTCAACAGGGTTTAGCACAGATACGCAGTATTTT. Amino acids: CASSSTGFSTDTQYF.

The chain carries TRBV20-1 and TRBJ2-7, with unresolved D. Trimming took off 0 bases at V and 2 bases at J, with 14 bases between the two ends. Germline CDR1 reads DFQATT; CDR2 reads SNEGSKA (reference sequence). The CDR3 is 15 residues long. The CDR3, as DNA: TGCAGTGCTAGAGATCGCGCCAGTCCAACCTACGAGCAGTACTTC. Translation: CSARDRASPTYEQYF.

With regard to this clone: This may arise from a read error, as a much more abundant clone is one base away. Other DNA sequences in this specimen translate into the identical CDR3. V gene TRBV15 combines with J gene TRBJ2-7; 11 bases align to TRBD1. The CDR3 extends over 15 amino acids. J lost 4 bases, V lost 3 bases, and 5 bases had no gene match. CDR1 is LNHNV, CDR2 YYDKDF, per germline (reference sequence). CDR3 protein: CATSRPGTGGYEQYF. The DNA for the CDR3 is TGTGCCACCAGCAGGCCCGGGACAGGGGGATACGAGCAGTACTTC.